Shown below are 2 T cell receptor beta chains from a single sample sequenced in a study of T-cell reconstitution after alpha-beta-depleted transplantation in children (dated by TCRdb to about 2016). The sample's treatment or condition label, decoded: allogeneic hematopoietic cell transplantation with graft depleted of TCRalphabeta T cells and CD19 B cells. The library was made by PCR. Sequencer: Illumina HiSeq 2500. TCR library preparation used molecular barcoding, with unique molecular identifiers applied to normalize quantification of the TCRbeta repertoire. TCRdb ran its own pipeline on the public reads, namely fastp trimming at Q25 and MiXCR clone calling, and kept in-frame beta chains. Each CDR3 protein appears once, grouped with its most common genes and DNA. This sample comprises roughly 100,000 distinct CDR3 sequences, 6% to 9% of them detected only once. The ten largest account for over 15% of the sample.

This specimen was PBMCs, taken before TCRalphabeta/CD19-depleted stem cell transplant. The receptor source for this set is a boy between 2 and 10 years old with acute lymphoblastic leukemia, due to receive a stem cell transplant.

V usage is TRBV2 and J usage is TRBJ2-1, with 8 bases identical to TRBD1. The CDR3 sequence is 15 residues long. CDR1 and CDR2 (germline): SNHLY, FYNNEI. V dropped 3 bases and J dropped 3; count of bases not matched to a gene: 4. CDR3 in amino acids: CASSDSRGLYNEQFF. CDR3 nucleotides: TGTGCCAGCAGTGACAGCAGGGGGCTCTACAATGAGCAGTTCTTC.

The V gene is TRBV20-1, the J gene TRBJ1-5; D call uncertain. Per the germline V gene, CDR1 is DFQATT and CDR2 is SNEGSKA (reference sequence). Trimming left V 0 bases short and J 4 bases short, with 13 bases between. This CDR3 spans 15 amino acids. Here the CDR3 DNA reads TGCAGTGCTAGAGAGGGAACAGACCGTAATCAGCCCCAGCATTTT. Its protein is CSAREGTDRNQPQHF.